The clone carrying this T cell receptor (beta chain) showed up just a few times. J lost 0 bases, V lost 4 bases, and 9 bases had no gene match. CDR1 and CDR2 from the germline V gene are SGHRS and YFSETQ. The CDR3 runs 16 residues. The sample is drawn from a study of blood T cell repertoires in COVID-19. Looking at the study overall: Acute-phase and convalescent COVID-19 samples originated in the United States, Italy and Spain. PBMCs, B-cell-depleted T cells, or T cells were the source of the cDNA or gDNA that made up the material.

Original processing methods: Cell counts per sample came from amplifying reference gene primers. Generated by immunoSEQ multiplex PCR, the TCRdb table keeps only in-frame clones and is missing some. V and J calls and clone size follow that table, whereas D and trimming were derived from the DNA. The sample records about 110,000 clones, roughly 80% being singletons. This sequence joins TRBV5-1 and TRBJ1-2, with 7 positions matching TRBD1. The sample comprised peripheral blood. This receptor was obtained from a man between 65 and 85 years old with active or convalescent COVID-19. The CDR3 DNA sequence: TGCGCCAGCAGCACCAGGACAGGTAGTACTAACTATGGCTACACCTTC. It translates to CASSTRTGSTNYGYTF.